This TCR beta chain was documented in a study of T cells after posttransplantation cyclophosphamide. Worth noting for this clone: No antigen is known for it.

CDR1 is MNHEY and CDR2 is SMNVEV in the germline V gene (reference sequence). This CDR3 region has 13 residues. Trimming at V came to 6 bases and at J to 6 bases, leaving 6 bases not matched to a gene. General study findings and limits: Tissue-infiltrating T cells from skin or gut overlapped little with blood T cells. Donor CD8+ memory clones often dominated recipient blood repertoires at later times. Recipient CMV seropositivity and CMV reactivation strongly tracked TRB clonality.

A marrow graft followed busulfan-fludarabine conditioning, with cyclophosphamide on days +3 and +4. Here immunoSEQ multiplex PCR was the method, and the copy in TCRdb shows in-frame clones only, minus some. Of about 42,000 clones listed, 90% are singletons. This chain uses TRBV27 with TRBJ1-1; 8 bases line up with TRBD1. The receptor was derived from a male patient aged 60-70 years who received an allogeneic stem cell transplant from a related donor and was CMV-positive. Some T cells may be supplied by the graft donor. The sequencing here drew on PBMCs, taken roughly 60 days after allogeneic stem cell transplant with posttransplant cyclophosphamide. The CDR3 region is CASSYRGDSEAFF. The CDR3 bases are TGTGCCAGCAGCTACAGGGGGGACTCTGAAGCTTTCTTT.